Sequencing of this T cell receptor (beta chain) was carried out in a study of cytomegalovirus exposure and HLA in healthy donors. This clone appeared a few times. Germline V CDR1 and CDR2: SEHNR, FQNEAQ (reference sequence). There are 14 residues in the CDR3. The V end lost 4 bases, the J end lost 5 bases, and 14 bases lay between the germline ends. Produced via immunoSEQ multiplex PCR; TCRdb's table is partial and in-frame only. The sample lists about 240,000 clones; more than 75% were seen once. The clonotype was recovered from a man aged 18 to 29 in good health and CMV-seronegative. The sequenced material came from PBMCs. V and J are TRBV7-9 and TRBJ1-2; D possibly corresponds to TRBD1 (5 bases). CDR3 coding DNA: TGTGCCAGCAGCTGGGGCAGGGTGGATTATGGCTACACCTTC. Protein sequence: CASSWGRVDYGYTF.